This TCR beta chain was identified in a study of cytomegalovirus exposure and HLA in healthy donors. Study-level information: Prior work identified around 120 million unique TCR beta sequences in 150 million to 200 million T cells.

This clone turned up a few times. The antigen is not known. Study-level points and caveats: Sequencing had likely introduced a cluster of highly shared sequence variants as an artifact. Clonal expansion, a later analysis showed, was greater in HLA-associated TCR beta chains than in equally common others. V- and J-gene trimming of TCR beta was linked (in a later analysis) to a missense DCLRE1C variant.

Trimming left V 2 bases short and J 4 bases short, with 8 bases between. The CDR3 spans 13 residues. The germline CDR1 and CDR2 sequences are MNHEY and SVGAGI. The PCR made use of 60 Vbeta and 13 Jbeta primers. Method: immunoSEQ multiplex PCR; TCRdb's copy keeps in-frame clones and lacks some. The table lists 95,000 to 150,000 clones, 81% of them singletons. The origin of this receptor is a man aged 18 to 30 in good health and CMV-seropositive. This chain connects TRBV6-5 to TRBJ1-1; D unresolved. Material for sequencing was PBMCs. Here the CDR3 reads CASSYRESTEAFF. In DNA, the CDR3 is TGTGCCAGCAGTTACCGGGAAAGCACTGAAGCTTTCTTT.